Listed below are T cell receptor beta chains from one sample, sequenced in a study of blood T cell repertoires in COVID-19. Assay used: immunoSEQ multiplex PCR; TCRdb lists only in-frame clones, some missing. The sample carries roughly 230,000 clones, 70% to 90% recorded once. The specimen sequenced was peripheral blood. The receptor source for this set is a man in his forties or fifties with acute or convalescent COVID-19. The CDR3 runs from the conserved cysteine through the conserved F or W. D genes are given only for firm matches. Size is stated for part of the rows, as once, few or many counts, or as a class when the clone is expanded.

clone size	V gene	D gene	J gene	CDR3 DNA	CDR3 protein
NA	TRBV6-4	NA	TRBJ1-5	TGTGCCAGCAGTGACTCATGGGGGGGGCCCCAGCATTTT	CASSDSWGGPQHF
NA	TRBV24-1	NA	TRBJ2-2	TGTGCCACCAGTCGGGGGAACACCGGGGAGCTGTTTTTT	CATSRGNTGELFF
NA	TRBV7-3	NA	TRBJ1-2	TGTGCCAGCAGCTCTACAGGGCAGGGCTACACCTTC	CASSSTGQGYTF
NA	TRBV10-3	TRBD2	TRBJ2-2	TGTGCCATCAGTGAATGGACTAGGGCCGGGGAGCTGTTTTTT	CAISEWTRAGELFF
NA	TRBV12-3/TRBV12-4	TRBD1	TRBJ1-1	TGTGCCAGCAGTTCCGGGACAGGGGGGGAAGCTTTCTTT	CASSSGTGGEAFF
NA	TRBV19	NA	TRBJ2-3	TGTGCCAGTAGTATGGGGAGTTCGAGCACAGATACGCAGTATTTT	CASSMGSSSTDTQYF
NA	TRBV20-1	TRBD2	TRBJ2-5	TGCAGTGCTAGTGTGGCTAGCGGGGGTGAGACCCAGTACTTC	CSASVASGGETQYF
NA	TRBV2	TRBD1	TRBJ1-2	TGTGCCAGTAATCCAACAGGGGGCTCTGGCTACACCTTC	CASNPTGGSGYTF
NA	TRBV18	TRBD2	TRBJ2-5	TGTGCCAGCTCACCTGGGACTAGCGGACAAGAGACCCAGTACTTC	CASSPGTSGQETQYF
NA	TRBV7-6	NA	TRBJ1-5	TGTGCCAGCAGCTTTTTAGCAGGGTACAATCAGCCCCAGCATTTT	CASSFLAGYNQPQHF
NA	TRBV4-3	NA	TRBJ2-1	TGCGCCAGCAGCCAAGAGGGCAGCCCGGGGGATGAGCAGTTCTTC	CASSQEGSPGDEQFF
NA	TRBV7-2	NA	TRBJ2-5	TGTGCCAGCAGCTTAGCTCAGGGCCGAGAGACCCAGTACTTC	CASSLAQGRETQYF
NA	TRBV14	TRBD1	TRBJ1-4	TGTGCCAGCAGCTACCGACAGGGTGAAAAACTGTTTTTT	CASSYRQGEKLFF
once	TRBV5-1	TRBD1	TRBJ1-1	TGCGCCAGCAGCTCACAGGGGTACGGGACTGAAGCTTTCTTT	CASSSQGYGTEAFF
NA	TRBV19	NA	TRBJ2-1	TGTGCCAGTAGCACAACCGGGACAAAGTTAAACAATGAGCAGTTCTTC	CASSTTGTKLNNEQFF
NA	TRBV18	NA	TRBJ1-1	TGTGCCAGCTCACCTATAGGATTGACGGGGAACACTGAAGCTTTCTTT	CASSPIGLTGNTEAFF
NA	TRBV24-1	TRBD1	TRBJ2-1	TGTGACTCCCTCCCCGGACAGGGTAGCCCCTACAATGAGCAGTTCTTC	CDSLPGQGSPYNEQFF
NA	TRBV27	NA	TRBJ2-5	TGTGCCAGCAGTTTCGACAAATCAGAGACCCAGTACTTC	CASSFDKSETQYF
NA	TRBV7-3	NA	TRBJ1-2	TGTGCCAGCTCGGAATTGGGTCCCTCTGACAGCTACACCTTC	CASSELGPSDSYTF
NA	TRBV6-5	NA	TRBJ1-3	TGTGCCAGCGTCGGGACTTTTGGAAACACCATATATTTT	CASVGTFGNTIYF
NA	TRBV3-1/TRBV3-2	TRBD1	TRBJ1-2	TGTGCCAGCAGACAGGGGGGCTATGGCTACACCTTC	CASRQGGYGYTF
NA	TRBV27	NA	TRBJ2-7	TGTGCCAGCAGTTTATCCCTCGATATCTACTACGAGCAGTACTTC	CASSLSLDIYYEQYF
NA	TRBV4-2	NA	TRBJ2-5	TGTGCCAGCAGCCAGGGGACAAAGGGGGAGACCCAGTACTTC	CASSQGTKGETQYF
NA	TRBV5-1	TRBD1	TRBJ1-2	TGCGCCAGCAGCGCCGGGACAGCCATCTATGGCTACACCTTC	CASSAGTAIYGYTF
NA	TRBV7-9	NA	TRBJ1-6	TGTGCGATCAAACAGGAGGGGGAGGGGTCCTATAATTCACCCCTCCACTTT	CAIKQEGEGSYNSPLHF
NA	TRBV3-1/TRBV3-2	TRBD1	TRBJ1-3	TGTGCCAGCAGCCAAGCAGGGGGTCGAAACACCATATATTTT	CASSQAGGRNTIYF
once	TRBV2	TRBD1	TRBJ1-2	TGTGCCAGCAGGGTAACAGGGGATGGCGGCTACACCTTC	CASRVTGDGGYTF
NA	TRBV9	TRBD1	TRBJ1-2	TGTGCCAGCAGCGCGTACAGGGGTTTAGGCTACACCTTC	CASSAYRGLGYTF
NA	TRBV2	NA	TRBJ2-3	TGTGCCAGCTCGAAGGCGGGGAAACCCACAGATACGCAGTATTTT	CASSKAGKPTDTQYF
NA	TRBV4-1	TRBD2	TRBJ2-5	TGCGCCAGCAGCCAACCCCGGACTAGCGGATACCAAGAGACCCAGTACTTC	CASSQPRTSGYQETQYF
NA	TRBV27	NA	TRBJ2-7	TGTGCCAGCAGTTCATACAGAGTCTCCTACGAGCAGTACTTC	CASSSYRVSYEQYF
NA	TRBV7-3	TRBD2	TRBJ2-5	TGTGCCAGCAGCTTTAGCGGGGGAGAGACCCAGTACTTC	CASSFSGGETQYF
NA	TRBV6-1	TRBD1	TRBJ1-1	TGTGCCAGCAGTGATTGGACAGGGGCCACGAACACTGAAGCTTTCTTT	CASSDWTGATNTEAFF
NA	TRBV11-2	NA	TRBJ2-1	TGTGCCAGCAGCGTTAGCGGCCTAAATGAGCAGTTCTTC	CASSVSGLNEQFF
NA	TRBV7-3	TRBD2	TRBJ2-1	TGTGCCAGCAGCTTTGGCGGGGGGGCTTACAATGAGCAGTTCTTC	CASSFGGGAYNEQFF
NA	TRBV5-5	NA	TRBJ1-5	TGTGCCAGCAGCTTTCTCAGGGACAATCAGCCCCAGCATTTT	CASSFLRDNQPQHF
NA	TRBV27	NA	TRBJ2-6	TGTGCCAGCAGTTTAAATGCGGCTAGATCACTCAGCGTCCTGACTTTC	CASSLNAARSLSVLTF
NA	TRBV10-2	NA	TRBJ2-7	TGCGCCAGCAGTGAGTCTGGAGGCTTCCACGAGCAGTACTTC	CASSESGGFHEQYF
NA	TRBV10-1	NA	TRBJ1-1	TGCGCCAGCAGAGTGGGGCGTCGGGACACTGAAGCTTTCTTT	CASRVGRRDTEAFF
few	TRBV28	NA	TRBJ1-3	TGTGCCAGCAGCAAGGGCGGGGTAATAACTGGAAACACCATATATTTT	CASSKGGVITGNTIYF
once	TRBV5-6	NA	TRBJ1-2	TGTGCCAGCAGCTCGCTGGCGGAGTATCATGGCTACACCTTC	CASSSLAEYHGYTF
NA	TRBV5-1	NA	TRBJ1-1	TGCGCCAGCAGCATTAACTACAGGGAGATTAACACTGAAGCTTTCTTT	CASSINYREINTEAFF
NA	TRBV5-1	TRBD1	TRBJ2-1	TGCGCCAGCAGCTCCCCGGGACAGGGCAACAATGAGCAGTTCTTC	CASSSPGQGNNEQFF
once	TRBV4-3	NA	TRBJ2-7	TGCGCCAGCAGCCAAGATGCCACAACTAAGTACGAGCAGTACTTC	CASSQDATTKYEQYF
NA	TRBV28	TRBD1	TRBJ2-5	TGTGCCAGCAGCCCCGGACAGGGGACCCTCGGGGAGACCCAGTACTTC	CASSPGQGTLGETQYF
few	TRBV12-3/TRBV12-4	NA	TRBJ2-7	TGTGCCAGCAGGGGCCCGGGGAACGAGCAGTACTTC	CASRGPGNEQYF
NA	TRBV7-8	NA	TRBJ1-2	TGTGCCAGCAGCCGGGGCCCAGAGGTAGGGGTATATGGCTACACCTTC	CASSRGPEVGVYGYTF
NA	TRBV7-3	TRBD1	TRBJ2-5	TGTGCCAGCAGCGTCGAGGGGGGACAGGGGAAGACCCAGTACTTC	CASSVEGGQGKTQYF